This TCR beta chain was captured by sequencing in a study of T cell responses to AZD1222 COVID-19 vaccine. Whole-study results and caveats: The donor cohort was predominantly white British with a female majority, and clonal diversity may have been underestimated.

Concerning this clone itself: Its target is not known.

The germline CDR1 and CDR2 sequences are SGHNT and YENEEA. The CDR3 is 15 residues long. J lost 6 bases, V lost 4 bases, and 3 bases had no gene match. The data were produced by immunoSEQ multiplex PCR, yet TCRdb's version contains in-frame clones alone and is incomplete. Here the sample spans under 150,000 clones, 90% to 95% being singletons. This clonotype originated in an adult in good health. The chain is built from TRBV11-3 and TRBJ2-1, with 13 bases fitting TRBD2. The sequencing here drew on peripheral blood, taken on day 0 of AZD1222 vaccination. CDR3 coding DNA: TGTGCCAGCAGCTCTCGGACTAGCGGGAGCAATGAGCAGTTCTTC. It codes for CASSSRTSGSNEQFF.